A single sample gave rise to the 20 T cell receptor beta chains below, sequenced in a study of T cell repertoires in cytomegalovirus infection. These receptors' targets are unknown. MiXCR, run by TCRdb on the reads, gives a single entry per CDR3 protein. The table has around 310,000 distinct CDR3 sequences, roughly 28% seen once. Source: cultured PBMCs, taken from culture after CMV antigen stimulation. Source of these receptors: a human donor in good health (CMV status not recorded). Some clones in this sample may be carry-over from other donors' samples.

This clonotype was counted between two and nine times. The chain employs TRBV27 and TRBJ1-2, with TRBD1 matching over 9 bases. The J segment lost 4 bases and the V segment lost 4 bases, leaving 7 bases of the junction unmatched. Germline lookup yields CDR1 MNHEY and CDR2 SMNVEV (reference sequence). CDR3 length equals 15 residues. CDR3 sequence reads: CASSSRQGVVYGYTF. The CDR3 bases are TGTGCCAGCAGTTCACGACAGGGGGTGGTCTATGGCTACACCTTC.

CDR3 nucleotide sequence: TGCAGTGCTAGAGAGGGTAGCGGGGGGGGGACAGATACGCAGTATTTT. Translated, it gives CSAREGSGGGTDTQYF. The genes are TRBV20-1 and TRBJ2-3, with TRBD2 identical over 11 bases. The CDR3 length is 16 residues. CDR1 is DFQATT and CDR2 is SNEGSKA in the germline V gene (reference sequence). Germline trimming cut 0 bases from V and 3 bases from J; bases unmatched to any gene: 5.

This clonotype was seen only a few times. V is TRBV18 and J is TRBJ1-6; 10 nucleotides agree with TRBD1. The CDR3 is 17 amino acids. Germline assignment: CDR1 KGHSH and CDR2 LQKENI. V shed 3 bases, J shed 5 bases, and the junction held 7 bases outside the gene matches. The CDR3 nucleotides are TGTGCCAGCTCACCCTTGGGACAGGGGAGGAATAATTCACCCCTCCACTTT. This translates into CASSPLGQGRNNSPLHF.

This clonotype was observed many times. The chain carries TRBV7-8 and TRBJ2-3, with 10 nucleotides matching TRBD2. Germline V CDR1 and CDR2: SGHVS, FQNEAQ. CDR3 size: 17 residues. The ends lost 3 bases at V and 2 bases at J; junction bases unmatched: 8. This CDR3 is CASSFLGAGGPTDTQYF. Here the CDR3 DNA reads TGTGCCAGCAGCTTCCTAGGAGCGGGAGGGCCCACAGATACGCAGTATTTT.

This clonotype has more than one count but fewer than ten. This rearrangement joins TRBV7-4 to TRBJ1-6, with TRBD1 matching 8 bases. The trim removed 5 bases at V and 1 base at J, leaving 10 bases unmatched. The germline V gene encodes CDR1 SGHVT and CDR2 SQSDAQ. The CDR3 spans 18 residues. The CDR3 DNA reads TGTGCCAGCAGCACCAGGACAGGGATAGATTCCTATAATTCACCCCTCCACTTT. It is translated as CASSTRTGIDSYNSPLHF.

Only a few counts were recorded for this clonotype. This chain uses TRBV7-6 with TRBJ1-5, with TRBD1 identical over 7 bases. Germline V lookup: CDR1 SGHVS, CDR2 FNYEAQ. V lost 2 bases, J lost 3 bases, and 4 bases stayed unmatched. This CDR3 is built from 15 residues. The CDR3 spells CASSLRDSDNQPQHF. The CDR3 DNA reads TGTGCCAGCAGCTTAAGGGACAGCGACAATCAGCCCCAGCATTTT.

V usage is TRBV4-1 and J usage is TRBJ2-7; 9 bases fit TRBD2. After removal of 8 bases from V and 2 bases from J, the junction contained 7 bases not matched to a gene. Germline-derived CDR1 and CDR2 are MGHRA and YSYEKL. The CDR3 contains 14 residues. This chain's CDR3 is CASAGGGGAYEQYF. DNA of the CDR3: TGCGCCAGCGCTGGTGGCGGGGGGGCCTACGAGCAGTACTTC.

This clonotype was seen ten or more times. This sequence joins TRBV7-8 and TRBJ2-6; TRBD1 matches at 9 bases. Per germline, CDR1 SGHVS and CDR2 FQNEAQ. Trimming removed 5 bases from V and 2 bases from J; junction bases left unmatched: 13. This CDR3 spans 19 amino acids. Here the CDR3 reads CASSTGTGPTSAGANVLTF. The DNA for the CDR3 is TGTGCCAGCAGCACTGGGACAGGGCCCACTTCGGCTGGGGCCAACGTCCTGACTTTC.

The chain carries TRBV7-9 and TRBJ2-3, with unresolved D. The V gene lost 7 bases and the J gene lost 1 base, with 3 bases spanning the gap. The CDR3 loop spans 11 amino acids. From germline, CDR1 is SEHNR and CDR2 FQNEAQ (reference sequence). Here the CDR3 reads CASIGTDTQYF. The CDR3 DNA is TGTGCCAGCATAGGCACAGATACGCAGTATTTT.

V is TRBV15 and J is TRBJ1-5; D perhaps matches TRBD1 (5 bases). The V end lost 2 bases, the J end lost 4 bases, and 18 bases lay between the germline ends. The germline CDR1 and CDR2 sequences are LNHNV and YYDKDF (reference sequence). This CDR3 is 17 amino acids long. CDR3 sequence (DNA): TGTGCCACCAGCAGATCCCCCTCAGGGATTCGGAATCAGCCCCAGCATTTT. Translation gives CATSRSPSGIRNQPQHF. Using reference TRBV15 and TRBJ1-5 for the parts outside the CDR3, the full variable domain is DAMVIQNPRYQVTQFGKPVTLSCSQTLNHNVMYWYQQKSSQAPKLLFHYYDKDFNNEADTPDNFQSRRPNTSFCFLDIRSPGLGDTAMYLCATSRSPSGIRNQPQHFGDGTRLSIL.

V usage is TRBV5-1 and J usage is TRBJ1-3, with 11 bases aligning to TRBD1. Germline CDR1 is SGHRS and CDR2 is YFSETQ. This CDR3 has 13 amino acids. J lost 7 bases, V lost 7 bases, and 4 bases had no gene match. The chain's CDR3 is CASAGQGANTIYF. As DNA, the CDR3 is TGCGCCAGCGCTGGACAGGGGGCTAACACCATATATTTT.

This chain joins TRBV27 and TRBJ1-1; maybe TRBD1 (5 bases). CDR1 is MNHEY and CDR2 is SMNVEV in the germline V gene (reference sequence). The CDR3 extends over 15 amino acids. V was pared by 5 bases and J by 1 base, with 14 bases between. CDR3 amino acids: CASSPAQGTNTEAFF. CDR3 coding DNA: TGTGCCAGCAGTCCCGCCCAGGGCACGAACACTGAAGCTTTCTTT.

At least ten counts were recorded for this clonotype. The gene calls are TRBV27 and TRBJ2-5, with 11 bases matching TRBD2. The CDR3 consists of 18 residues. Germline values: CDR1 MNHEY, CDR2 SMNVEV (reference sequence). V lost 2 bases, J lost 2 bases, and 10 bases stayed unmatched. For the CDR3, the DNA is TGTGCCAGCAGTTTAGGGTTAGCGGGGGGGCCGGGGCAAGAGACCCAGTACTTC. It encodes CASSLGLAGGPGQETQYF.

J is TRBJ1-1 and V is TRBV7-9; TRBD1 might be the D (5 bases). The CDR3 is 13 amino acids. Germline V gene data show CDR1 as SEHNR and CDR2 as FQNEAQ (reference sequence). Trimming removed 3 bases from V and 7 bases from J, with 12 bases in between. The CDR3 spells CASSLGRGVEAFF. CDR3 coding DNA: TGTGCCAGCAGCTTGGGACGGGGGGTTGAAGCTTTCTTT.

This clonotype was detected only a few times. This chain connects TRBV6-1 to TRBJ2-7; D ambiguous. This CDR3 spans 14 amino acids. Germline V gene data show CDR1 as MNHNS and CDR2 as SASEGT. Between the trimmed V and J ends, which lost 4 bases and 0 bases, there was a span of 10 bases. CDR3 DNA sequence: TGTGCCAGCAGTGTAACGGGCTACTCCTACGAGCAGTACTTC. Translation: CASSVTGYSYEQYF.

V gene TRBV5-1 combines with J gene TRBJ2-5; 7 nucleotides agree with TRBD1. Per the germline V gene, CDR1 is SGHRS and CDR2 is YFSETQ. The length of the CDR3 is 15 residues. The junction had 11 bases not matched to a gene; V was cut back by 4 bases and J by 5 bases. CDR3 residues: CASSQVQGVKETQYF. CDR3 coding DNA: TGCGCCAGCAGCCAAGTCCAGGGGGTAAAGGAGACCCAGTACTTC.

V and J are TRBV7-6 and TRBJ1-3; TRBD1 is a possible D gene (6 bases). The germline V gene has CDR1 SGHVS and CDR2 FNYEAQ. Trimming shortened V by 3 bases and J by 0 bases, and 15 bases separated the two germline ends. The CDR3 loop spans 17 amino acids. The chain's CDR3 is CASSLGQPSSSGNTIYF. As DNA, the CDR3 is TGTGCCAGCAGCTTGGGACAACCTTCGAGCTCTGGAAACACCATATATTTT.

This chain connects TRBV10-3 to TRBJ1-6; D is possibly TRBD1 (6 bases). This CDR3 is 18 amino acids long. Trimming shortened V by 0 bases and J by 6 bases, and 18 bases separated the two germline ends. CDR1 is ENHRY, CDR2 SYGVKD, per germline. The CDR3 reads CAISESRNSGQANSPLHF. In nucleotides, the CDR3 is TGTGCCATCAGTGAGTCGAGGAACTCGGGACAAGCTAATTCACCCCTCCACTTT.

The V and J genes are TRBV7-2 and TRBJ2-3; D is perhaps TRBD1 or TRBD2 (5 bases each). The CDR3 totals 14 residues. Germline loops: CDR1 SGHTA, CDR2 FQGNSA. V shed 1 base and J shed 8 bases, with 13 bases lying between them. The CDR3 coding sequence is TGTGCCAGCAGCTTAGACCCCAAGGGGAGTACGCAGTATTTT. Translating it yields CASSLDPKGSTQYF.

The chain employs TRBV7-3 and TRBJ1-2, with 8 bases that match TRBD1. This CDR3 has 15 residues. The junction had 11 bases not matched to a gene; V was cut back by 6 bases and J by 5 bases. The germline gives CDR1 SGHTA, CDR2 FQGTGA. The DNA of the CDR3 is TGTGCCAGCAGTCGAGGACCGGGACAGGCATATGGCTACACCTTC. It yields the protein CASSRGPGQAYGYTF.